This entry concerns a single T cell receptor beta chain. Generated by immunoSEQ multiplex PCR, the TCRdb table keeps only in-frame clones and is missing some. This sample has millions of clones; around 93% occur once, and the top ten carry under 2%. Terminally differentiated effector memory CD45RA+ cells were excluded by CCR7 positive selection of CD45RO-negative cells. The entry originates in a study of shared clonotypes between healthy human individuals. Turning to the study itself: Sampling drew on donors who were a couple of women and a few men aged 18 to 49.

V shed 1 base and J shed 0 bases, with 21 bases lying between them. Germline V gene data show CDR1 as SGHAT and CDR2 as FQNNGV. CDR3 length: 19 residues. Sequenced material: naive CD8+ T cells from PBMCs. This chain links TRBV11-2 with TRBJ1-1, with D possibly being TRBD1 (6 bases). The source of this sequence is a man between 18 and 29 years old in good health. Some clones in this sample may be carry-over from other donors' samples. The CDR3 DNA sequence: TGTGCCAGCAGCTTAGTAGCCCCTTTCAGGGGACCCATGAACACTGAAGCTTTCTTT. This encodes CASSLVAPFRGPMNTEAFF.